The 11 T cell receptor beta chains below were found in one sample sequenced in a study of shared clonotypes between healthy human individuals. Sequencing used immunoSEQ multiplex PCR; TCRdb keeps in-frame clones, though not all of them. The sample holds over 2 million clones, 95% seen once. Source material: naive CD4+ T cells sorted from blood. Documented subset: CD45RA+ positively selected. The receptors come from a young man in good health.

The chain has TRBV11-2 and TRBJ1-2; the D gene is possibly TRBD1 (5 bases). Germline V gene lookup returns CDR1 SGHAT and CDR2 FQNNGV. The CDR3 sequence is 14 residues long. Trimming shortened V by 5 bases and J by 4 bases, and 14 bases separated the two germline ends. The CDR3 protein is CASSQAGAGYGYTF. CDR3 nucleotide sequence: TGTGCCAGCAGCCAAGCCGGGGCAGGCTATGGCTACACCTTC.

The chain is built from TRBV5-4 and TRBJ1-6, with a possible D match to TRBD1 (6 bases). Trimming removed 1 base at V and 7 bases at J, with 15 bases between. This CDR3 comprises 16 residues. Germline loops: CDR1 SGHNT, CDR2 YYREEE (reference sequence). This CDR3 reads CASSLRGQGPNSPLHF. DNA for the CDR3: TGTGCCAGCAGCTTGCGGGGGCAGGGGCCAAATTCACCCCTCCACTTT.

This chain joins TRBV18 and TRBJ2-7, with 8 nucleotides matching TRBD2. Germline values: CDR1 KGHSH, CDR2 LQKENI. With V trimmed by 6 bases and J by 0 bases, 7 bases remained unmatched. This CDR3 is 15 amino acids long. The chain's CDR3 is CASSRSSGNSYEQYF. The CDR3 coding sequence is TGTGCCAGCTCCCGAAGTAGCGGGAACTCCTACGAGCAGTACTTC. The whole variable domain, filled in from reference TRBV18 and TRBJ2-7, reads NAGVMQNPRHLVRRRGQEARLRCSPMKGHSHVYWYRQLPEEGLKFMVYLQKENIIDESGMPKERFSAEFPKEGPSILRIQQVVRGDSAAYFCASSRSSGNSYEQYFGPGTRLTVT.

The chain is built from TRBV5-1 and TRBJ2-3; no definite D call. CDR3 length: 14 amino acids. Germline V gives CDR1 SGHRS, CDR2 YFSETQ. V lost 0 bases and J lost 2, with 7 bases in between. The CDR3: CASSLAAYTDTQYF. CDR3 nucleotide sequence: TGCGCCAGCAGCTTGGCGGCTTACACAGATACGCAGTATTTT. Variable domain in full (rest from reference TRBV5-1 and TRBJ2-3): KAGVTQTPRYLIKTRGQQVTLSCSPISGHRSVSWYQQTPGQGLQFLFEYFSETQRNKGNFPGRFSGRQFSNSRSEMNVSTLELGDSALYLCASSLAAYTDTQYFGPGTRLTVL.

This chain uses TRBV21-1 with TRBJ2-1; no check of the table's D call, TRBD2, against the DNA was made. TRBV21-1 is a listed pseudogene. This CDR3 region has 17 residues. The CDR3 DNA reads as TGTGCCAGCAGCAAAGCTAATACTAGCGGGAGGGACAATGAGCAGTTCTTC. Protein sequence: CASSKANTSGRDNEQFF.

The rearrangement uses TRBV19 and TRBJ1-1; perhaps TRBD1 as D (6 bases). The CDR3 extends over 15 amino acids. Germline V gene sequence: CDR1 LNHDA, CDR2 SQIVND (reference sequence). Trimming removed 1 base at V and 1 base at J, with 10 bases between. The CDR3 sequence: CASSIVQGRNTEAFF. Written as DNA, the CDR3 is TGTGCCAGTAGTATAGTTCAGGGGAGGAACACTGAAGCTTTCTTT.

Only a few counts were recorded for this clone. In the same sample, other DNA sequences code for this CDR3. The chain carries TRBV5-4 and TRBJ1-4; D perhaps matches TRBD1 (5 bases). CDR3 length equals 13 residues. Trimming took 0 bases from V and 8 from J, leaving 8 bases between them. From germline, CDR1 is SGHNT and CDR2 YYREEE (reference sequence). CDR3 bases: TGTGCCAGCAGCTTGGCCGGGACCGAAAAACTGTTTTTT. The encoded protein is CASSLAGTEKLFF.

The rearrangement links TRBV7-9 to TRBJ2-2, with D possibly TRBD2 on 6 matching bases. The length of the CDR3 is 16 residues. Germline V CDR1 and CDR2: SEHNR, FQNEAQ (reference sequence). V lost 1 base and J lost 4, with 13 bases in between. CDR3 loop: CASSLVSGPRTGELFF. In nucleotides, the CDR3 is TGTGCCAGCAGCTTAGTCAGCGGGCCGCGCACCGGGGAGCTGTTTTTT. The full variable domain, with the rest looked up from reference TRBV7-9 and TRBJ2-2, is DTGVSQNPRHKITKRGQNVTFRCDPISEHNRLYWYRQTLGQGPEFLTYFQNEAQLEKSRLLSDRFSAERPKGSFSTLEIQRTEQGDSAMYLCASSLVSGPRTGELFFGEGSRLTVL.

This chain joins TRBV7-6 and TRBJ2-3, with 9 positions matching TRBD2. From germline, CDR1 is SGHVS and CDR2 FNYEAQ. V was clipped by 1 base and J by 2 bases; unmatched bases: 1. CDR3 length equals 15 residues. The CDR3 reads CASSLGLAVTDTQYF. The CDR3 DNA is TGTGCCAGCAGCTTAGGACTAGCGGTCACAGATACGCAGTATTTT.

The chain carries TRBV9 and TRBJ1-1; D not resolved. Germline lookup yields CDR1 SGDLS and CDR2 YYNGEE. The CDR3 runs 14 residues. Trimming removed 5 bases at V and 4 bases at J, with 15 bases between. This CDR3 reads CASSVRAGSTEAFF. DNA for the CDR3: TGTGCCAGCAGTGTTCGTGCGGGGAGCACTGAAGCTTTCTTT.

This clone was found once. The rearrangement uses TRBV19 and TRBJ1-2, with 9 bases aligning to TRBD1. V dropped 4 bases and J dropped 6; count of bases not matched to a gene: 9. The length of the CDR3 is 15 residues. Germline CDR1 reads LNHDA; CDR2 reads SQIVND (reference sequence). This CDR3 reads CASSTITGTGHGYTF. The CDR3 coding sequence is TGTGCCAGTAGTACCATTACCGGGACAGGGCATGGCTACACCTTC.